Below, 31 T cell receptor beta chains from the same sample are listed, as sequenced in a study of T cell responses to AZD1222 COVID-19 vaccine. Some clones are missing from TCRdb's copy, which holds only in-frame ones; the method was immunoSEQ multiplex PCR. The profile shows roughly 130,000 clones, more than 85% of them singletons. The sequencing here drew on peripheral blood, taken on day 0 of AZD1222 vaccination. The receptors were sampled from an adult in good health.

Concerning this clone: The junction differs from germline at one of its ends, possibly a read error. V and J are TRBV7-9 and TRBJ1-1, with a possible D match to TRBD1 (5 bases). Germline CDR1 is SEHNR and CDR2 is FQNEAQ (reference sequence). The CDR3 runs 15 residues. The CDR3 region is CASSLGHLMNTEAFF. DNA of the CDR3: TGTGCCAGCAGTTTAGGACACCTTATGAACACTGAAGCTTTCTTT.

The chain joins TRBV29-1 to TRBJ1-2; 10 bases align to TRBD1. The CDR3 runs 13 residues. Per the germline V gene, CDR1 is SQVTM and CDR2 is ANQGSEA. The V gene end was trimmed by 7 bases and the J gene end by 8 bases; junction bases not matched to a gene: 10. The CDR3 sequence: CSDQAGQGYGYTF. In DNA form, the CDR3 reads TGCAGCGACCAGGCGGGACAGGGGTACGGCTACACCTTC.

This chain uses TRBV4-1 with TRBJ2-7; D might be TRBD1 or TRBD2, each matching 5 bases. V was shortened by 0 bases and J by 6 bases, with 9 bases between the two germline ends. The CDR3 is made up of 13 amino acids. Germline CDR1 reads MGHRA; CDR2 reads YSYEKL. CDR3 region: CASSQDKGTEQYF. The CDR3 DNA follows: TGCGCCAGCAGCCAAGACAAAGGGACCGAGCAGTACTTC.

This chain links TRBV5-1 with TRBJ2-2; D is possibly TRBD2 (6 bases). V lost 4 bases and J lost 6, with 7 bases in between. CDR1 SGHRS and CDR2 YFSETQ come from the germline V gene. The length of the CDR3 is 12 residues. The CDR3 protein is CASSREPGELFF. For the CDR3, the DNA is TGCGCCAGCAGCCGGGAGCCCGGGGAGCTGTTTTTT.

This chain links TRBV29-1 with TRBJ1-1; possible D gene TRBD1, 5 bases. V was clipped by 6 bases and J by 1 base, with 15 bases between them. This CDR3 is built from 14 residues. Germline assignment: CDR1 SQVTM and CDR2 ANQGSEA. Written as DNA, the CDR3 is TGCAGCGTAGCGCGGACACCGGCGAACACTGAAGCTTTCTTT. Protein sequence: CSVARTPANTEAFF. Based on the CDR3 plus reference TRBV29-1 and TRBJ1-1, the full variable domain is SAVISQKPSRDICQRGTSLTIQCQVDSQVTMMFWYRQQPGQSLTLIATANQGSEATYESGFVIDKFPISRPNLTFSTLTVSNMSPEDSSIYLCSVARTPANTEAFFGQGTRLTVV.

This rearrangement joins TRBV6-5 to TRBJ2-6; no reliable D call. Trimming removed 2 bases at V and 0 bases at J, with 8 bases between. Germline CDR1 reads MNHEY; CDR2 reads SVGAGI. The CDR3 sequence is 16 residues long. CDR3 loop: CASSYLAGSGANVLTF. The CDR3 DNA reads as TGTGCCAGCAGTTACCTCGCAGGCTCTGGGGCCAACGTCCTGACTTTC.

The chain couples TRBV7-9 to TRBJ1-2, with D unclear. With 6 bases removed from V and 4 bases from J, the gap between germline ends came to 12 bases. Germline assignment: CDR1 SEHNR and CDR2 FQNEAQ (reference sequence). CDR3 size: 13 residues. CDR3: CASRPQPLYGYTF. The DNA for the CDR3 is TGTGCCAGCAGACCACAACCGCTCTATGGCTACACCTTC.

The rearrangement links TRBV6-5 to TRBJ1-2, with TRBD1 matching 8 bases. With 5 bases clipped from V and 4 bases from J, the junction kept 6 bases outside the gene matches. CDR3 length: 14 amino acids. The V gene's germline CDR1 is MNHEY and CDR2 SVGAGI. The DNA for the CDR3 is TGTGCCAGCAGTACCGGACAGGGACCCTATGGCTACACCTTC. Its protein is CASSTGQGPYGYTF.

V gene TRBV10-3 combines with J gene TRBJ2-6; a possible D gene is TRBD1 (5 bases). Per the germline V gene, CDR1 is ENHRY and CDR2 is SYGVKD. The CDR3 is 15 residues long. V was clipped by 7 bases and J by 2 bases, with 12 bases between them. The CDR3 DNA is TGTGCCATCACCATCCCAGGGCCTGGGGCCAACGTCCTGACTTTC. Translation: CAITIPGPGANVLTF.

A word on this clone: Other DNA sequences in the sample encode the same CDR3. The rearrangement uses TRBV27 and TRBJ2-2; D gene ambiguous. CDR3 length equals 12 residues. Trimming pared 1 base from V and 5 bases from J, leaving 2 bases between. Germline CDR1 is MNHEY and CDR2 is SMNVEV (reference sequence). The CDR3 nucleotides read TGTGCCAGCAGTTTATGGACCGGGGAGCTGTTTTTT. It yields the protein CASSLWTGELFF.

CDR3 in amino acids: CASSLTMSSYNEQFF. The CDR3, as DNA: TGCGCCAGCAGCCTGACTATGAGCTCCTACAATGAGCAGTTCTTC. The V gene is TRBV5-1, the J gene TRBJ2-1; a possible D gene is TRBD2 (5 bases). This CDR3 has 15 amino acids. From germline, CDR1 is SGHRS and CDR2 YFSETQ. Trimming left V 4 bases short and J 0 bases short, with 11 bases between.

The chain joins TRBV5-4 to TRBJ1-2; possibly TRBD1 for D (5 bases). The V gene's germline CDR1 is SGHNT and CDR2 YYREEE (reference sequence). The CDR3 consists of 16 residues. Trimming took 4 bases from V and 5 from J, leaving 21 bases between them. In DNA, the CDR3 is TGTGCCAGCAGCCTGAGGGGAACTGCCCTAAGTTATGGCTACACCTTC. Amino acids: CASSLRGTALSYGYTF.

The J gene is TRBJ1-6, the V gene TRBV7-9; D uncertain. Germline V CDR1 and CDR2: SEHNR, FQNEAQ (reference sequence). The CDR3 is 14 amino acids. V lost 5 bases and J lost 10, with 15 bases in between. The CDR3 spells CASSPGPVRSPLHF. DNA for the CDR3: TGTGCCAGCAGCCCCGGCCCCGTGAGGTCACCCCTCCACTTT.

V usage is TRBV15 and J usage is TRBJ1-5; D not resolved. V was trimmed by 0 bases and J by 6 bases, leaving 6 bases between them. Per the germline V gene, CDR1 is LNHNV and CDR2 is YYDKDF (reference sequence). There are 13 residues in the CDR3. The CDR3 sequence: CATSRDLAQPQHF. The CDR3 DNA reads TGTGCCACCAGCAGAGATTTAGCTCAGCCCCAGCATTTT.

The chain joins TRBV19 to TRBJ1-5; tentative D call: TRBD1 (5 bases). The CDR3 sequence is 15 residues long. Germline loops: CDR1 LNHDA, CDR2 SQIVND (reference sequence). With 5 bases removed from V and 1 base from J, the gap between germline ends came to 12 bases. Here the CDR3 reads CASSHLGPSNQPQHF. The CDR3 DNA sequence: TGTGCCAGTAGTCACCTGGGACCGAGCAATCAGCCCCAGCATTTT.

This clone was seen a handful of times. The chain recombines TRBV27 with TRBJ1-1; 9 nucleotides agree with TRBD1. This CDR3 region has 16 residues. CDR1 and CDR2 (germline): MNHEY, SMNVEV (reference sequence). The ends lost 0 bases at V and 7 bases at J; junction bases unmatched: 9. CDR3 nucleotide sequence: TGTGCCAGCAGTTTATCGCTGGGACAGGGATTAGGTGAAGCTTTCTTT. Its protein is CASSLSLGQGLGEAFF.

The CDR3 loop is CATSMATGELFF. The CDR3 DNA reads as TGTGCCACCAGTATGGCCACCGGGGAGCTGTTTTTT. The V gene is TRBV24-1, the J gene TRBJ2-2; D ambiguous. The CDR3 has 12 amino acids. Germline CDR1 and CDR2: KGHDR and SFDVKD. V dropped 6 bases and J dropped 4 bases, with 5 bases sitting between them.

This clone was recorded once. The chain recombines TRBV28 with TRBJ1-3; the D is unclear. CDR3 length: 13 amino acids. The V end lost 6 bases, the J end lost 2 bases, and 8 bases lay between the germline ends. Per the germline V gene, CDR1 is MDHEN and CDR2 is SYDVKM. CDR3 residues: CASRFGPGNTIYF. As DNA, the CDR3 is TGTGCCAGCAGATTCGGGCCTGGAAACACCATATATTTT.

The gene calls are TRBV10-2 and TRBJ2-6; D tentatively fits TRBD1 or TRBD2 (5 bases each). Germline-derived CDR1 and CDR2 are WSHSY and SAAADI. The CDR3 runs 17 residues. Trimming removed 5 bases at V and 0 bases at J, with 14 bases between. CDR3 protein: CASSPGPSTSGANVLTF. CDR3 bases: TGCGCCAGCAGTCCGGGACCCTCAACCTCTGGGGCCAACGTCCTGACTTTC.

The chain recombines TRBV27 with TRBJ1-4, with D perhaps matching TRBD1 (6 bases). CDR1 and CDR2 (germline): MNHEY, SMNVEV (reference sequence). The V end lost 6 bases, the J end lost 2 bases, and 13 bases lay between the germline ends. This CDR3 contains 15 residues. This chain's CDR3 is CASRRTGLTNEKLFF. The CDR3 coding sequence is TGTGCCAGCAGACGAACAGGGCTGACTAATGAAAAACTGTTTTTT.

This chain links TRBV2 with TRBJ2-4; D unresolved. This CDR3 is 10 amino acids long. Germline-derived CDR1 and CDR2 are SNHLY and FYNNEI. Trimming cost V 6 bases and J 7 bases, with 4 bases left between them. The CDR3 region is CASRMNIQYF. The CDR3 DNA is TGTGCCAGCAGGATGAACATTCAGTACTTC. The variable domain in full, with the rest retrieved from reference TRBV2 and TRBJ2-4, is EPEVTQTPSHQVTQMGQEVILRCVPISNHLYFYWYRQILGQKVEFLVSFYNNEISEKSEIFDDQFSVERPDGSNFTLKIRSTKLEDSAMYFCASRMNIQYFGAGTRLSVL.

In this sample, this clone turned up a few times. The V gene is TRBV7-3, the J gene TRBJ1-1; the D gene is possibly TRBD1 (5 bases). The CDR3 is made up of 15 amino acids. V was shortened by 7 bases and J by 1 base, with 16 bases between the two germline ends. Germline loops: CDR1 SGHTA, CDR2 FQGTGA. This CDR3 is CASKLDRQPNTEAFF. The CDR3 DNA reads TGTGCCAGCAAATTGGATAGACAGCCGAACACTGAAGCTTTCTTT.

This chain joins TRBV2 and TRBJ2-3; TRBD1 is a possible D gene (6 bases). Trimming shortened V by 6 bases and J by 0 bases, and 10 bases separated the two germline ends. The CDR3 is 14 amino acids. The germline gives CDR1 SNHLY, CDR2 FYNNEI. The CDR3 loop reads CASRDSSSTDTQYF. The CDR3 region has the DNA TGTGCCAGCAGGGACAGCTCTAGCACAGATACGCAGTATTTT.

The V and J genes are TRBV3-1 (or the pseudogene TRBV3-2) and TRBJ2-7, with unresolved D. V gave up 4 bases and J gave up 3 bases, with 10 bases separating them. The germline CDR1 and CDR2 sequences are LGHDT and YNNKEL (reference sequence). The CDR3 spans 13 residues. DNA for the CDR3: TGTGCCAGCAGCCGGGGAAGCAGCTACGAGCAGTACTTC. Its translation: CASSRGSSYEQYF.

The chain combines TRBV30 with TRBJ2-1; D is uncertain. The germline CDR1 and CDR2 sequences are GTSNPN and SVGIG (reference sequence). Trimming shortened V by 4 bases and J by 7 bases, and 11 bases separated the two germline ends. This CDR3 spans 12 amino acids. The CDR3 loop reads CAWNFLGNEQFF. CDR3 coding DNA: TGTGCCTGGAATTTCCTGGGAAATGAGCAGTTCTTC. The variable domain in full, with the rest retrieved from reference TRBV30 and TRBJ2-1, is SQTIHQWPATLVQPVGSPLSLECTVEGTSNPNLYWYRQAAGRGLQLLFYSVGIGQISSEVPQNLSASRPQDRQFILSSKKLLLSDSGFYLCAWNFLGNEQFFGPGTRLTVL.

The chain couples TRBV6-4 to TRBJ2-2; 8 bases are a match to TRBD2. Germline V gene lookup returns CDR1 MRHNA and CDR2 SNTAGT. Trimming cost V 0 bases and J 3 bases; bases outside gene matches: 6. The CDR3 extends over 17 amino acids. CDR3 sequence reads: CASSDSPTSGHTGELFF. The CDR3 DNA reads TGTGCCAGCAGTGACTCCCCTACTAGCGGTCACACCGGGGAGCTGTTTTTT.

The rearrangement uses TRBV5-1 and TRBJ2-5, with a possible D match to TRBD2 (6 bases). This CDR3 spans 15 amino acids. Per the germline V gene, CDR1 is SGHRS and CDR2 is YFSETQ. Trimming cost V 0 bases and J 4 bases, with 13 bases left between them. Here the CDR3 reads CASSLVGQGLETQYF. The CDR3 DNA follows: TGCGCCAGCAGCTTGGTGGGGCAGGGACTAGAGACCCAGTACTTC.

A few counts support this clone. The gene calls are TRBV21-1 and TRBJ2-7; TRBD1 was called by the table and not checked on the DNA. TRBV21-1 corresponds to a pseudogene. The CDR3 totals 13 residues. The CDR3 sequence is CASSKEGAREQYF. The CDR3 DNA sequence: TGTGCCAGCAGCAAGGAGGGGGCGCGCGAGCAGTACTTC.

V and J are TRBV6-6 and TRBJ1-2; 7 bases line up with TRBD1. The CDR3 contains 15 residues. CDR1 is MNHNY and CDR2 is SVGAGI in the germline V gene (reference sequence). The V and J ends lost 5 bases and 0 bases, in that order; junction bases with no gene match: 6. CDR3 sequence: CASSADRRSNYGYTF. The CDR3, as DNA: TGTGCCAGCAGTGCGGACAGGAGATCTAACTATGGCTACACCTTC.

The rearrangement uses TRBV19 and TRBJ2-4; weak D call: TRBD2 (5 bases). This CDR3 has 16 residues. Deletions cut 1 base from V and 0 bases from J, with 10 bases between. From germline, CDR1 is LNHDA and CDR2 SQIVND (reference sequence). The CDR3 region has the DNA TGTGCCAGTAGTATAGCGAGGGTTATAGCCAAAAACATTCAGTACTTC. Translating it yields CASSIARVIAKNIQYF.

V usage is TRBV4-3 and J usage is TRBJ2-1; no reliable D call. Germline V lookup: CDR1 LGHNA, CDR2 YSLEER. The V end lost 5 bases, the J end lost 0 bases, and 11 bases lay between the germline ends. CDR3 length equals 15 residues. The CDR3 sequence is CASSFDLSSYNEQFF. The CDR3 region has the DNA TGCGCCAGCAGCTTCGACTTGAGCTCCTACAATGAGCAGTTCTTC.